The 27 T cell receptor beta chains reported below all come from one sample, sequenced in a study of T cells in Graves' hyperthyroidism and ophthalmopathy. Authors of the study amplified TCR beta CDR3 regions from RNA transcripts. Researchers ran a first-round RT-PCR on the TCR CDR3 using the HTBI primer set. TCRdb independently ran MiXCR on the multiplex PCR reads; one entry per CDR3 protein. The data contain fewer than 650,000 distinct CDR3 sequences, approximately 15% of them seen just once; the ten biggest clones take up 5.5% to 7.5%. The specimen sequenced was blood. The origin of the receptors is a woman aged 25 to 39 with Graves' hyperthyroidism that later progressed to Graves' ophthalmopathy.

This clonotype has ten or more counts. The chain joins TRBV2 to TRBJ2-3; 7 nucleotides line up with TRBD1. The CDR3 length is 13 residues. V gave up 7 bases and J gave up 7 bases; unmatched junction bases: 8. Germline-derived CDR1 and CDR2 are SNHLY and FYNNEI. The CDR3, as DNA: TGTGCCAGCACCAGGGGGTTGGGTAATACGCAGTATTTT. As protein: CASTRGLGNTQYF.

This clonotype was counted only a few times. The rearrangement joins TRBV29-1 to TRBJ2-3, with D unresolved. Per the germline V gene, CDR1 is SQVTM and CDR2 is ANQGSEA. Trimming removed 0 bases from V and 10 bases from J, with 8 bases in between. CDR3 length: 11 residues. The CDR3 reads CSVEDALAQYF. CDR3 nucleotide sequence: TGCAGCGTTGAAGATGCTCTGGCGCAGTATTTT.

The chain combines TRBV12-3 or TRBV12-4 with TRBJ1-1, with 9 bases aligning to TRBD1. CDR3 length equals 13 residues. Germline trimming cut 11 bases from V and 6 bases from J; bases unmatched to any gene: 10. The CDR3 protein is CAGSTGGDPEAFF. Written as DNA, the CDR3 is TGTGCCGGATCGACAGGGGGGGATCCTGAAGCTTTCTTT.

This clonotype has just a few counts. The chain recombines TRBV7-9 with TRBJ1-5; D unclear. The CDR3 contains 15 residues. V was pared by 1 base and J by 0 bases, with 7 bases between. Germline CDR1 SEHNR, CDR2 FQNEAQ (reference sequence). This CDR3 is CASSLEENSNQPQHF. The CDR3 DNA reads as TGTGCCAGCAGCTTAGAAGAGAATAGCAATCAGCCCCAGCATTTT.

In its sample, this clonotype was seen many times. The chain is built from TRBV28 and TRBJ2-3, with 9 bases that match TRBD1. CDR3 size: 17 residues. J lost 2 bases, V lost 4 bases, and 10 bases had no gene match. Looked up from germline, CDR1 is MDHEN and CDR2 is SYDVKM. The CDR3 protein is CASSSPLGTGITDTQYF. The DNA for the CDR3 is TGTGCCAGCAGTTCCCCGCTAGGGACAGGGATCACAGATACGCAGTATTTT.

The sample holds a few counts of this clonotype. The chain has TRBV30 and TRBJ1-3; D gene unclear. Per the germline V gene, CDR1 is GTSNPN and CDR2 is SVGIG (reference sequence). This CDR3 is built from 13 residues. Trimming left V 2 bases short and J 0 bases short, with 5 bases between. CDR3 sequence (DNA): TGTGCCTGGAGTCCCCACTCTGGAAACACCATATATTTT. It translates to CAWSPHSGNTIYF.

This clonotype was seen at least ten times. The V call is TRBV20-1, the J call TRBJ1-4, with D perhaps TRBD1 (5 bases). The CDR3 covers 13 residues. V was trimmed by 5 bases and J by 4 bases, leaving 11 bases between them. Germline-derived CDR1 and CDR2 are DFQATT and SNEGSKA (reference sequence). In DNA, the CDR3 is TGCAGTGCTGGGGGGGACGGTAATGAAAAACTGTTTTTT. Its protein is CSAGGDGNEKLFF.

This clonotype showed up many times. This chain joins TRBV28 and TRBJ1-1; no clear D gene. Germline V gene lookup returns CDR1 MDHEN and CDR2 SYDVKM. V was cut by 6 bases and J by 6 bases, with 8 bases left in between. This CDR3 is 11 amino acids long. The CDR3 sequence is CASRTESEAFF. Written as DNA, the CDR3 is TGTGCCAGCAGGACGGAGTCTGAAGCTTTCTTT. Complete variable domain (other parts from reference TRBV28 and TRBJ1-1): DVKVTQSSRYLVKRTGEKVFLECVQDMDHENMFWYRQDPGLGLRLIYFSYDVKMKEKGDIPEGYSVSREKKERFSLILESASTNQTSMYLCASRTESEAFFGQGTRLTVV.

Ten or more counts support this clonotype. The J gene is TRBJ2-7, the V gene TRBV2; D might be TRBD1 (6 bases). V was cut by 11 bases and J by 4 bases, with 27 bases left in between. This CDR3 has 16 residues. Germline V lookup: CDR1 SNHLY, CDR2 FYNNEI. The DNA for the CDR3 is TGTGCCGTCCCAGGCAGAGGGCGCCCAGGGGCGTACGAGCAGTACTTC. Translation gives CAVPGRGRPGAYEQYF.

The rearrangement links TRBV24-1 to TRBJ2-1; 8 nucleotides align to TRBD2. Per the germline V gene, CDR1 is KGHDR and CDR2 is SFDVKD. The CDR3 length is 15 residues. J was trimmed by 8 bases and V by 6 bases; bases with no gene match: 11. This CDR3 reads CATSRAGEATDEQFF. The CDR3 DNA sequence: TGTGCCACCAGTAGAGCGGGAGAAGCGACGGATGAGCAGTTCTTC.

The sample holds a few counts of this clonotype. The chain uses TRBV27 and TRBJ2-1, with 13 bases that match TRBD2. With 7 bases clipped from V and 2 bases from J, the junction kept 17 bases outside the gene matches. The CDR3 covers 20 residues. Germline CDR1 is MNHEY and CDR2 is SMNVEV (reference sequence). The CDR3 is CASIPRSGTSGMVPYNEQFF. The CDR3 region has the DNA TGTGCCAGCATTCCACGGTCCGGGACTAGCGGGATGGTTCCCTACAATGAGCAGTTCTTC.

This clonotype has only a few counts. The chain is built from TRBV4-1 and TRBJ2-7; the match to TRBD2 covers 8 bases. With V trimmed by 3 bases and J by 6 bases, 1 base remained unmatched. CDR3 size: 12 residues. Germline values: CDR1 MGHRA, CDR2 YSYEKL. The CDR3 DNA reads as TGCGCCAGCAGCCACGGGAGGGGCGAGCAGTACTTC. Residues: CASSHGRGEQYF.

The rearrangement uses TRBV5-1 and TRBJ2-7, with TRBD1 matching over 10 bases. The J segment lost 7 bases and the V segment lost 4 bases, leaving 14 bases of the junction unmatched. This CDR3 region has 16 residues. Germline CDR1 reads SGHRS; CDR2 reads YFSETQ. This CDR3 reads CASSVSGTGVIGEQYF. In DNA form, the CDR3 reads TGCGCCAGCAGCGTGTCCGGGACAGGGGTAATAGGTGAGCAGTACTTC. Full variable domain (missing parts from reference TRBV5-1 and TRBJ2-7): KAGVTQTPRYLIKTRGQQVTLSCSPISGHRSVSWYQQTPGQGLQFLFEYFSETQRNKGNFPGRFSGRQFSNSRSEMNVSTLELGDSALYLCASSVSGTGVIGEQYFGPGTRLTVT.

This clonotype came up many times. This rearrangement joins TRBV19 to TRBJ2-3; D remains unclear. Germline CDR1 is LNHDA and CDR2 is SQIVND (reference sequence). This CDR3 contains 14 residues. Trimming cost V 2 bases and J 2 bases, with 8 bases left between them. CDR3 loop: CASSITGITDTQYF. The CDR3 region has the DNA TGTGCCAGTAGTATAACGGGTATCACAGATACGCAGTATTTT.

In regard to this clonotype: It is likely a read error, because the conserved phenylalanine at the end of the CDR3 is missing. The J gene is TRBJ2-1, the V gene TRBV27; 11 positions match TRBD2. CDR3 length: 16 amino acids. V was pared by 5 bases and J by 3 bases, with 6 bases of the junction left unmatched. CDR1 and CDR2 from the germline V gene are MNHEY and SMNVEV (reference sequence). The CDR3 reads CASSLTLAGGYNEQFL. The CDR3 nucleotides are TGTGCCAGCAGTCTTACTCTAGCGGGAGGCTACAATGAGCAGTTCCTC.

This clonotype was seen only once. The chain has TRBV14 and TRBJ1-6; no definite D call. In germline, CDR1 is SGHDN, CDR2 FVKESK. Trimming took off 4 bases at V and 6 bases at J, with 7 bases between the two ends. This CDR3 region has 13 residues. The CDR3 sequence: CASSPYGNSPLHF. CDR3 nucleotides: TGTGCCAGCAGCCCTTATGGTAATTCACCCCTCCACTTT.

This clonotype was detected ten times or more. V is TRBV6-2 or TRBV6-3 and J is TRBJ1-2; 7 nucleotides match TRBD1. CDR1 and CDR2 (germline): MNHEY, SVGEGT. Trimming at V came to 4 bases and at J to 2 bases, leaving 4 bases not matched to a gene. CDR3 length: 14 residues. The CDR3 loop reads CASSSGQWNYGYTF. In DNA, the CDR3 is TGTGCCAGCAGTTCGGGACAGTGGAACTATGGCTACACCTTC.

This clonotype has just a few counts. V is TRBV20-1 and J is TRBJ1-2; D call uncertain. V was clipped by 5 bases and J by 7 bases, with 20 bases between them. Germline V lookup: CDR1 DFQATT, CDR2 SNEGSKA (reference sequence). The CDR3 spans 14 residues. CDR3 nucleotides: TGCAGTGCTGACCCCCCGGGCGGCGGTTCTGGCTACACCTTC. It is translated as CSADPPGGGSGYTF.

In its sample, this clonotype was seen many times. J is TRBJ1-1 and V is TRBV20-1; no clear D. The CDR3 runs to 12 residues. The germline gives CDR1 DFQATT, CDR2 SNEGSKA (reference sequence). V was shortened by 3 bases and J by 5 bases, with 10 bases between the two germline ends. The CDR3 DNA is TGCAGTGCTAGTTTTCTAAGGACTGAAGCTTTCTTT. This encodes CSASFLRTEAFF.

The rearrangement joins TRBV20-1 to TRBJ2-5; 10 bases agree with TRBD2. V was pared by 5 bases and J by 4 bases, with 10 bases of the junction left unmatched. The CDR3 loop spans 15 amino acids. Per the germline V gene, CDR1 is DFQATT and CDR2 is SNEGSKA (reference sequence). The DNA of the CDR3 is TGCAGTGCTGGCCCTAGCGGGAGTATAGCAGAGACCCAGTACTTC. This gives the protein CSAGPSGSIAETQYF.

The chain couples TRBV5-1 to TRBJ1-1, with D uncertain. V was shortened by 5 bases and J by 0 bases, with 8 bases between the two germline ends. The CDR3 has 13 residues. CDR1 and CDR2 (germline): SGHRS, YFSETQ. CDR3 DNA: TGCGCCAGCAGGGACGGAGTGAACACTGAAGCTTTCTTT. Its translation: CASRDGVNTEAFF.

This clonotype has more than one count but fewer than ten. CDR3 sequence: CASSLGPPRGLKETQYF. Here the CDR3 DNA reads TGTGCCAGCAGCTTAGGTCCCCCGCGGGGTCTCAAGGAGACCCAGTACTTC. The chain has TRBV7-8 and TRBJ2-5; D possibly corresponds to TRBD2 (6 bases). V was shortened by 1 base and J by 5 bases, with 20 bases between the two germline ends. Germline CDR1 SGHVS, CDR2 FQNEAQ. The CDR3 runs to 17 residues. Supplemented by reference TRBV7-8 and TRBJ2-5, the full variable domain reads GAGVSQSPRYKVAKRGQDVALRCDPISGHVSLFWYQQALGQGPEFLTYFQNEAQLDKSGLPSDRFFAERPEGSVSTLKIQRTQQEDSAVYLCASSLGPPRGLKETQYFGPGTRLLVL.

The J gene is TRBJ2-5, the V gene TRBV24-1; D not certain. Per the germline V gene, CDR1 is KGHDR and CDR2 is SFDVKD. This CDR3 region has 14 residues. The V gene lost 1 base and the J gene lost 5 bases, with 10 bases spanning the gap. CDR3 coding DNA: TGTGCCACCAGTGATTTTGTGGTGAGGGAGACCCAGTACTTC. Translating gives CATSDFVVRETQYF.

This clonotype showed up many times. The gene calls are TRBV19 and TRBJ1-1, with D perhaps matching TRBD1 (5 bases). The CDR3 contains 13 residues. Germline loops: CDR1 LNHDA, CDR2 SQIVND (reference sequence). The V gene lost 2 bases and the J gene lost 4 bases, with 8 bases spanning the gap. CDR3 residues: CASSIIGGTEAFF. DNA of the CDR3: TGTGCCAGTAGTATAATCGGGGGCACTGAAGCTTTCTTT.

V gene TRBV5-1 combines with J gene TRBJ2-7; D gene uncertain. The CDR3 totals 14 residues. Germline V gives CDR1 SGHRS, CDR2 YFSETQ. The ends were cut back, 0 bases at V and 6 bases at J, with 13 bases in the middle. CDR3 nucleotide sequence: TGCGCCAGCAGCTTGGAAGGGCCAGCGTCCGAGCAGTACTTC. Translating gives CASSLEGPASEQYF.

V is TRBV29-1 and J is TRBJ2-7; 8 bases are a match to TRBD1. Germline CDR1 and CDR2: SQVTM and ANQGSEA. The V gene end was trimmed by 4 bases and the J gene end by 7 bases; junction bases not matched to a gene: 9. The CDR3 consists of 13 residues. The CDR3 region has the DNA TGCAGCGTTGCCCAGACAGGGGCTGGGGAGCAGTACTTC. Translating gives CSVAQTGAGEQYF.

At least ten counts were recorded for this clonotype. V usage is TRBV7-9 and J usage is TRBJ2-7; D gene unclear. Trimming pared 5 bases from V and 2 bases from J, leaving 7 bases between. There are 12 residues in the CDR3. Germline lookup yields CDR1 SEHNR and CDR2 FQNEAQ (reference sequence). As DNA, the CDR3 is TGTGCCAGCAGCCCCGTGGCCTACGAGCAGTACTTC. It specifies CASSPVAYEQYF.